This T cell receptor (beta chain) is from a study of T-cell reconstitution after alpha-beta-depleted transplantation in children. Researchers prepared the TCRbeta library using unique molecular identifiers, the study reports. From the PCR reads, TCRdb called clonotypes with MiXCR, one entry per CDR3 protein. The sample carries about 270,000 distinct CDR3 sequences, 9.9% recorded once. This CDR3 has 15 residues. Trimming cost V 2 bases and J 8 bases, with 16 bases left between them. The germline CDR1 and CDR2 sequences are MGHDK and SYGVNS. This clonotype was found a few times. The sequence derives from a human donor who donated a stem cell graft to a child with SCID. The material was PBMCs from the stem cell graft donor, obtained from the stem cell graft. The gene calls are TRBV25-1 and TRBJ2-1; tentatively, D is TRBD1 (7 bases). The CDR3: CASSEGRGTGDEQFF. For the CDR3, the DNA is TGTGCCAGCAGTGAAGGCAGGGGGACTGGGGATGAGCAGTTCTTC.